A selection of T cell receptor beta chains follows, all from one sample in a study of T cell responses to AZD1222 COVID-19 vaccine. Data came from immunoSEQ multiplex PCR; TCRdb stores just in-frame clones and leaves some out. The sample consists of more than 95,000 clones, roughly 91% of them appearing once. The sample in question was peripheral blood, obtained on day 0 of MenACWY control vaccination. The source of these receptors is an adult in good health. Each CDR3 is given with its conserved first and last residue. The D gene is left open where the match is weak. Only some rows state a clone size, as once, few, many or a class for expanded clones.

DNA: TGTGCCAGCAGTGTCGACTTCATCCGGAGCTCCTACGAGCAGTACTTC
CDR3: CASSVDFIRSSYEQYF
V: TRBV2
J: TRBJ2-7
D: -
length: 16
size: -

DNA: TGTGCCAGCAGACAGGGTATCTACAATGAGCAGTTCTTC
CDR3: CASRQGIYNEQFF
V: TRBV6-5
J: TRBJ2-1
D: -
length: 13
size: once

DNA: TGTGCCAGCAGCTTGGAGCGCGGCAGGGGGACGGACTATGGCTACACCTTC
CDR3: CASSLERGRGTDYGYTF
V: TRBV5-4
J: TRBJ1-2
D: TRBD1
length: 17
size: -

DNA: TGTGCCAGCAGTCCCTACTCGGGCAGCTCCTACAATGAGCAGTTCTTC
CDR3: CASSPYSGSSYNEQFF
V: TRBV27
J: TRBJ2-1
D: -
length: 16
size: -

DNA: TGTGCCAGCAGAGGGACAGGGACGAACTATGGCTACACCTTC
CDR3: CASRGTGTNYGYTF
V: TRBV7-9
J: TRBJ1-2
D: TRBD1
length: 14
size: once

DNA: TGTGCCAGCAGTAGGAGGGTGAGCAATCAGCCCCAGCATTTT
CDR3: CASSRRVSNQPQHF
V: TRBV28
J: TRBJ1-5
D: -
length: 14
size: -

DNA: TGTGCCAGCAGCCCCGGGGCCTCTGAAGCTTTCTTT
CDR3: CASSPGASEAFF
V: TRBV27
J: TRBJ1-1
D: -
length: 12
size: -

DNA: TGTGCCAGCAGCAATTCTGGCAGATTCTATGGCTACACCTTC
CDR3: CASSNSGRFYGYTF
V: TRBV21-1
J: TRBJ1-2
D: -
length: 14
size: -

DNA: TGTGCCAGCAGCTTGGACAGGGGGCATTACAATGAGCAGTTCTTC
CDR3: CASSLDRGHYNEQFF
V: TRBV11-3
J: TRBJ2-1
D: TRBD1
length: 15
size: -

DNA: TGTGCCAGCAGTCGACCACAGGGGGTAGCTAACTATGGCTACACCTTC
CDR3: CASSRPQGVANYGYTF
V: TRBV28
J: TRBJ1-2
D: TRBD1
length: 16
size: -

DNA: TGTGCCAGCAGTTCAATAGAACAGGGGGGACACACAGATACGCAGTATTTT
CDR3: CASSSIEQGGHTDTQYF
V: TRBV6-2/TRBV6-3
J: TRBJ2-3
D: TRBD1
length: 17
size: -

DNA: TGTGCCAGCAGCTTAGCGGGAGGGGATTTTGGTGAGCAGTTCTTC
CDR3: CASSLAGGDFGEQFF
V: TRBV7-2
J: TRBJ2-1
D: TRBD2
length: 15
size: -

DNA: TGTGCCAGCAGTTTTGAAGACCGGGATACGCAGTATTTT
CDR3: CASSFEDRDTQYF
V: TRBV12-3/TRBV12-4
J: TRBJ2-3
D: -
length: 13
size: -

DNA: TGTGCCAGCAGGGGACAGGGGGTGGATGGCTACACCTTC
CDR3: CASRGQGVDGYTF
V: TRBV5-4
J: TRBJ1-2
D: TRBD1
length: 13
size: -

DNA: TGTGCCAGCACTCATATGATGCGCGTTGAAAAACTGTTTTTT
CDR3: CASTHMMRVEKLFF
V: TRBV19
J: TRBJ1-4
D: -
length: 14
size: -

DNA: TGTGCCAGCAGCCGACGAGACAGCCAAGAGACCCAGTACTTC
CDR3: CASSRRDSQETQYF
V: TRBV3-1/TRBV3-2
J: TRBJ2-5
D: -
length: 14
size: -

DNA: TGTGCCAGCGCCAAAGATAGCAATCAGCCCCAGCATTTT
CDR3: CASAKDSNQPQHF
V: TRBV9
J: TRBJ1-5
D: -
length: 13
size: -

DNA: TGTGCCAGCAGCCTGACAGTTCCTAACTATGGCTACACCTTC
CDR3: CASSLTVPNYGYTF
V: TRBV7-9
J: TRBJ1-2
D: -
length: 14
size: -

DNA: TGTGCCAGCCTGCAGGCGTCCGAGGAGACCCAGTACTTC
CDR3: CASLQASEETQYF
V: TRBV28
J: TRBJ2-5
D: -
length: 13
size: -

DNA: TGTGCCAGCAGTTCAGGGGGAGTAACTAATGAAAAACTGTTTTTT
CDR3: CASSSGGVTNEKLFF
V: TRBV28
J: TRBJ1-4
D: TRBD1
length: 15
size: -

DNA: TGTGCCACCAGCAGAGGAGTTGTAGAAGGAGAAGGAGATACGCAGTATTTT
CDR3: CATSRGVVEGEGDTQYF
V: TRBV15
J: TRBJ2-3
D: -
length: 17
size: -

DNA: TGTGCCAGCAGTGATAAAACGCTTAACTATGGCTACACCTTC
CDR3: CASSDKTLNYGYTF
V: TRBV25-1
J: TRBJ1-2
D: -
length: 14
size: -

DNA: TGCGCCAGCAGCTTGCGAGGGACAGGGACGTTCACCGGGGAGCTGTTTTTT
CDR3: CASSLRGTGTFTGELFF
V: TRBV5-1
J: TRBJ2-2
D: TRBD1
length: 17
size: -

DNA: TGTGCCAGCAGTTACGGGACAGCGCGCCAAGAGACCCAGTACTTC
CDR3: CASSYGTARQETQYF
V: TRBV6-5
J: TRBJ2-5
D: TRBD1
length: 15
size: -

DNA: TGTGCCAGCAGTTTCCCGGGAGGGGGTTTGGCTACCTCGGCTGTCTCCTACAATGAGCAGTTCTTC
CDR3: CASSFPGGGLATSAVSYNEQFF
V: TRBV28
J: TRBJ2-1
D: TRBD2
length: 22
size: -

DNA: TGTGCCAGCAGCTACCCACTGACGACCGGGACGGCTCGCGAAAAACTGTTTTTT
CDR3: CASSYPLTTGTAREKLFF
V: TRBV28
J: TRBJ1-4
D: -
length: 18
size: -

DNA: TGTGCCAGCAGCAGGGACATAAATTCACCCCTCCACTTT
CDR3: CASSRDINSPLHF
V: TRBV12-3/TRBV12-4
J: TRBJ1-6
D: -
length: 13
size: -

DNA: TGTGCCAGCAGCCAAGATGGGACGGCCAACACCGGGGAGCTGTTTTTT
CDR3: CASSQDGTANTGELFF
V: TRBV4-2
J: TRBJ2-2
D: -
length: 16
size: -

DNA: TGTGCCAGCAGTTACTCGGGGAGGGGAGGCAATGAGCAGTTCTTC
CDR3: CASSYSGRGGNEQFF
V: TRBV6-5
J: TRBJ2-1
D: TRBD2
length: 15
size: -

DNA: TGTGCCAGCAGAAACAATGAGCAGTTCTTC
CDR3: CASRNNEQFF
V: TRBV7-9
J: TRBJ2-1
D: -
length: 10
size: -

DNA: TGCGCCAGCAGCCAAGTCTGGGGGTTCACCACCGGGGAGCTGTTTTTT
CDR3: CASSQVWGFTTGELFF
V: TRBV4-1
J: TRBJ2-2
D: -
length: 16
size: -

DNA: TGTGCCAGCAGTGAATTTGGTAGCGTGAACATTCAGTACTTC
CDR3: CASSEFGSVNIQYF
V: TRBV2
J: TRBJ2-4
D: -
length: 14
size: -

DNA: TGTGCCAGCAGACCCTACAGGAGCGACAATGAGCAGTTCTTC
CDR3: CASRPYRSDNEQFF
V: TRBV6-5
J: TRBJ2-1
D: -
length: 14
size: -

DNA: TGTGCCAGCAGCCAAGTGGGCGGCCTCTCAAAAGGGAATGAGCAGTTCTTC
CDR3: CASSQVGGLSKGNEQFF
V: TRBV4-2
J: TRBJ2-1
D: -
length: 17
size: -

DNA: TGTGCCAGCAGTCCTCGGACTAGCGACTACAATGAGCAGTTCTTC
CDR3: CASSPRTSDYNEQFF
V: TRBV6-5
J: TRBJ2-1
D: TRBD2
length: 15
size: -

DNA: TGTGCCAGCAGCTCAAGCCGTAGGGGAAACAATTCACCCCTCCACTTT
CDR3: CASSSSRRGNNSPLHF
V: TRBV7-6
J: TRBJ1-6
D: -
length: 16
size: -

DNA: TGTGCCAGCAGTCATCCAGCGGGAGTAGTTGAGCAGTTCTTC
CDR3: CASSHPAGVVEQFF
V: TRBV28
J: TRBJ2-1
D: TRBD2
length: 14
size: -

DNA: TGCGCCAGCAGCCCGGGGACAGGGGGCAGATATGGCTACACCTTC
CDR3: CASSPGTGGRYGYTF
V: TRBV4-3
J: TRBJ1-2
D: TRBD1
length: 15
size: -

DNA: TGTGCCAGCAGCGACACCGGGACAGAAGAGACCCAGTACTTC
CDR3: CASSDTGTEETQYF
V: TRBV7-2
J: TRBJ2-5
D: TRBD1
length: 14
size: -

DNA: TGTGCCACCAGCAGCCTGAATGGCTACACCTTC
CDR3: CATSSLNGYTF
V: TRBV15
J: TRBJ1-2
D: -
length: 11
size: once

DNA: TGTGCCAGCAGCCTCCAGGACCGCTCCTATGGCTACACCTTC
CDR3: CASSLQDRSYGYTF
V: TRBV11-2
J: TRBJ1-2
D: -
length: 14
size: -

DNA: TGTGCCACCAGTGATAACTCTCGGTCTCCCGGGGAGCTGTTTTTT
CDR3: CATSDNSRSPGELFF
V: TRBV24-1
J: TRBJ2-2
D: -
length: 15
size: -

DNA: TGTGCCAGTAGTATGCAGGACAGTCAAGAGACCCAGTACTTC
CDR3: CASSMQDSQETQYF
V: TRBV19
J: TRBJ2-5
D: -
length: 14
size: -

DNA: TGTGCCAGCAGTTACTCGAAGGATGAGCAGTTCTTC
CDR3: CASSYSKDEQFF
V: TRBV6-7
J: TRBJ2-1
D: -
length: 12
size: -

DNA: TGTGCCAGCAGCTTTGAAGGGGGGAATGAGCAGTTCTTC
CDR3: CASSFEGGNEQFF
V: TRBV11-3
J: TRBJ2-1
D: -
length: 13
size: -

DNA: TGCGCCAGCAGCCAGTCGGCACAGGGGTTCACTGGGGCCAACGTCCTGACTTTC
CDR3: CASSQSAQGFTGANVLTF
V: TRBV5-1
J: TRBJ2-6
D: TRBD1
length: 18
size: once

DNA: TGTGCCAGCAGCTACCTCGGACTAGCGGGTGAGGAGACCCAGTACTTC
CDR3: CASSYLGLAGEETQYF
V: TRBV5-4
J: TRBJ2-5
D: TRBD2
length: 16
size: -

DNA: TGTGCCAGCAGTTCGTCAGATACGCAGTATTTT
CDR3: CASSSSDTQYF
V: TRBV27
J: TRBJ2-3
D: -
length: 11
size: -

DNA: TGTGCCAGCTTGGACAACACGGAGGAGGACACTGAAGCTTTCTTT
CDR3: CASLDNTEEDTEAFF
V: TRBV6-6
J: TRBJ1-1
D: -
length: 15
size: -

DNA: TGTGCCAGCGCGGTGGGACAGGGGGCTGGAAACACCATATATTTT
CDR3: CASAVGQGAGNTIYF
V: TRBV6-5
J: TRBJ1-3
D: TRBD1
length: 15
size: -

DNA: TGTGCCAGCAGACCGGGACAGGACACCGGGGAGCTGTTTTTT
CDR3: CASRPGQDTGELFF
V: TRBV6-6
J: TRBJ2-2
D: TRBD1
length: 14
size: -

DNA: TGTGCCAGCAGCCAATTCCACGGCACTAATGAAAAACTGTTTTTT
CDR3: CASSQFHGTNEKLFF
V: TRBV16
J: TRBJ1-4
D: -
length: 15
size: -

DNA: TGTGCCAGCAGTTACTTCACCCCTAGCTCCTACGAGCAGTACTTC
CDR3: CASSYFTPSSYEQYF
V: TRBV6-5
J: TRBJ2-7
D: -
length: 15
size: -